Detailed here is one T cell receptor beta chain. The length of the CDR3 is 10 residues. V was clipped by 9 bases and J by 5 bases, with 7 bases between them. Per germline, CDR1 MGHDK and CDR2 SYGVNS. The source of the sample is a study of control samples from healthy donors and cancer patients. The table came from immunoSEQ multiplex PCR; TCRdb's copy has only in-frame clones and leaves some out. The sample yields 150,000 to 200,000 clones, roughly 94% seen once. This receptor was obtained from a woman aged 40 to 50 in good health. The chain links TRBV25-1 to TRBJ2-5; no reliable D call. The specimen was blood. CDR3: CASSMETQYF. Written as DNA, the CDR3 is TGTGCCAGTTCCATGGAGACCCAGTACTTC.